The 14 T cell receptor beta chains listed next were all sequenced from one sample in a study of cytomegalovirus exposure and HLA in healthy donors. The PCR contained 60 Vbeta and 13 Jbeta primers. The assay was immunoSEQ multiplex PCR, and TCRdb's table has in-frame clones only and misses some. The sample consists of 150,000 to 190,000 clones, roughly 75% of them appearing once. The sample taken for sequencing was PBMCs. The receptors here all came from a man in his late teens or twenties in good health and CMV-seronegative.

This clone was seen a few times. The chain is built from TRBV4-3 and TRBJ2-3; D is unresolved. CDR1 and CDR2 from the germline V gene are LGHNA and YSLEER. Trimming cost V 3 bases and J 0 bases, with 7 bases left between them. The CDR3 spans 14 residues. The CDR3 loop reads CASSQTGSTDTQYF. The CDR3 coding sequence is TGCGCCAGCAGCCAGACCGGGAGCACAGATACGCAGTATTTT.

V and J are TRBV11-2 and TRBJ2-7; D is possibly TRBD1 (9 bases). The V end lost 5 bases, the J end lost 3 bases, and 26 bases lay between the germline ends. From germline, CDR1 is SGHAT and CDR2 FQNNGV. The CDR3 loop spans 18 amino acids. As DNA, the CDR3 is TGTGCCAGCAGCACCAGACAGGGGGGTACGGCGGGGGGCTACGAGCAGTACTTC. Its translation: CASSTRQGGTAGGYEQYF. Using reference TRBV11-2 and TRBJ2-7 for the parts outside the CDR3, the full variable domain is EAGVAQSPRYKIIEKRQSVAFWCNPISGHATLYWYQQILGQGPKLLIQFQNNGVVDDSQLPKDRFSAERLKGVDSTLKIQPAKLEDSAVYLCASSTRQGGTAGGYEQYFGPGTRLTVT.

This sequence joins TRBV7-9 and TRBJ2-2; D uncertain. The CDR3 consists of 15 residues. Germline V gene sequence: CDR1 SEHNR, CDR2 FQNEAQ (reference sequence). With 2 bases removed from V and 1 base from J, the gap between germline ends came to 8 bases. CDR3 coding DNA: TGTGCCAGCAGCTTATGGGCAGAGAACACCGGGGAGCTGTTTTTT. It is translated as CASSLWAENTGELFF.

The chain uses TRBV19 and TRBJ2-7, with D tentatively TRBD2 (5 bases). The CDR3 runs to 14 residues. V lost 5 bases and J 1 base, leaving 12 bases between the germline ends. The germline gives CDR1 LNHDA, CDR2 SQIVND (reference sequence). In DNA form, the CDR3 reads TGTGCCAGTAGTGTAGGAACGGGATCCTACGAGCAGTACTTC. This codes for CASSVGTGSYEQYF.

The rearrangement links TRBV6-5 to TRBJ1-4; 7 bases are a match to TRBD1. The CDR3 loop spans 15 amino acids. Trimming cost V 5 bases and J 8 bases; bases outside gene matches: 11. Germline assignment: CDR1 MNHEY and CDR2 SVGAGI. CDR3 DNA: TGTGCCAGCAGTCGAACACAGGGGAGAGGGGAAAAACTGTTTTTT. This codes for CASSRTQGRGEKLFF.

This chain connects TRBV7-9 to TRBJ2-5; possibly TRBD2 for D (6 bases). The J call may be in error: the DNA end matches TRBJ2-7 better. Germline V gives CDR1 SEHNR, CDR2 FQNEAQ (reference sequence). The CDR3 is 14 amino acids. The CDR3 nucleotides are TGTGCCAGCAGCTTCGACGGGGGACTCTACGAGCAGTACTTC. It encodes CASSFDGGLYEQYF.

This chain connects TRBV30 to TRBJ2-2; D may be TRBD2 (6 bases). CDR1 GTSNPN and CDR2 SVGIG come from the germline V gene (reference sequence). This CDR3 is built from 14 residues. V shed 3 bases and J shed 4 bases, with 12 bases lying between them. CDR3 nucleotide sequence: TGTGCCTGGAGGGGGGGTCAGGGCACCGGGGAGCTGTTTTTT. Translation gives CAWRGGQGTGELFF.

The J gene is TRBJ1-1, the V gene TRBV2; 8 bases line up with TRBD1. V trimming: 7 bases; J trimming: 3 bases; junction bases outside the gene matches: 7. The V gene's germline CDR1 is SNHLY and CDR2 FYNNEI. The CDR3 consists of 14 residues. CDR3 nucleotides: TGTGCCAGCACTCCCAGGGGGCGCGACACTGAAGCTTTCTTT. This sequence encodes CASTPRGRDTEAFF. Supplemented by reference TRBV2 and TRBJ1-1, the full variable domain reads EPEVTQTPSHQVTQMGQEVILRCVPISNHLYFYWYRQILGQKVEFLVSFYNNEISEKSEIFDDQFSVERPDGSNFTLKIRSTKLEDSAMYFCASTPRGRDTEAFFGQGTRLTVV.

CDR3: CASSLAIRLAGATGELFF. The CDR3 DNA reads as TGCGCCAGCAGCTTGGCCATACGACTAGCGGGGGCGACCGGGGAGCTGTTTTTT. J is TRBJ2-2 and V is TRBV5-1, with TRBD2 identical over 12 bases. The V segment lost 0 bases and the J segment 5 bases; nucleotides outside the gene matches: 8. Germline CDR1 and CDR2: SGHRS and YFSETQ. The CDR3 runs to 18 residues.

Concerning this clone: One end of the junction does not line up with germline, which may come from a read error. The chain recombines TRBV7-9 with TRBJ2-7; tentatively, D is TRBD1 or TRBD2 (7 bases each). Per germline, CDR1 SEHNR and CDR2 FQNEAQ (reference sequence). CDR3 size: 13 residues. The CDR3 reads CSSRGGASYEQYF. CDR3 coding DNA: TGTTCCAGCAGGGGGGGGGCCTCCTACGAGCAGTACTTC.

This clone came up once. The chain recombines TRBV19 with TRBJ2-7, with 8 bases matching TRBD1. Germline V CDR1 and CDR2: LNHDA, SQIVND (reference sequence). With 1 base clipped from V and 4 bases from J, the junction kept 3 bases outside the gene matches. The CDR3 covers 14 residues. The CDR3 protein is CASSIAGQVYEQYF. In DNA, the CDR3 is TGTGCCAGTAGTATAGCGGGACAGGTATACGAGCAGTACTTC.

CDR3 protein: CASSVVGQGLYEQYF. CDR3 coding DNA: TGTGCCAGCAGCGTTGTCGGACAGGGGCTTTACGAGCAGTACTTC. The chain employs TRBV5-6 and TRBJ2-7; TRBD1 aligns across 9 bases. Losses at the gene ends were 4 bases for V and 4 bases for J; bases not matched to a gene: 9. The CDR3 sequence is 15 residues long. CDR1 SGHDT and CDR2 YYEEEE come from the germline V gene.

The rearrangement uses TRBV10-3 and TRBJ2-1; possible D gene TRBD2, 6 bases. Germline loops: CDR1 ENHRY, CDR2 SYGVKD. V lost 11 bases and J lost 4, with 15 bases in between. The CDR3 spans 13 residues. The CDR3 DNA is TGTGCCGGCGCGGGCGGGGTTTACAATGAGCAGTTCTTC. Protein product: CAGAGGVYNEQFF.

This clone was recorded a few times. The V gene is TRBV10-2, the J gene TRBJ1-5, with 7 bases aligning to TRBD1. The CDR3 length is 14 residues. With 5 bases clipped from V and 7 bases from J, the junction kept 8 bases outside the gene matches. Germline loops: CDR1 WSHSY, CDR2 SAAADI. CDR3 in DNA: TGCGCCAGCAGTCCTGGACAGGAATGGCAGCCCCAGCATTTT. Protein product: CASSPGQEWQPQHF.